This T cell receptor beta chain was sequenced for a study of neurological immune-mediated disorders. This clonotype was picked up many times. Its matching antigen is unknown. 5'RACE with 10-nucleotide random UMIs generated the cDNA. One entry per CDR3 protein results from TCRdb running MiXCR on the 5' RACE reads. Of some 48,000 distinct CDR3 sequences listed, 10% to 15% are singletons. Overall study findings and caveats: The absence of any CDR3 amino acid sequence shared by expanded clones across subjects suggests that repertoires were private in all groups.

The time point was: longitudinal time-point 2. Germline-derived CDR1 and CDR2 are SNHLY and FYNNEI. This CDR3 has 14 amino acids. The J segment lost 7 bases and the V segment lost 5 bases, leaving 7 bases of the junction unmatched. The TCR comes from a male donor with HTLV-1-associated myelopathy (HAM/TSP). This chain joins TRBV2 and TRBJ2-1; 8 nucleotides line up with TRBD1. The sequenced material came from PBMCs. CDR3 nucleotide sequence: TGTGCCAGCAGTCGGGAACAGGGGGTAAATGAGCAGTTCTTC. Protein: CASSREQGVNEQFF.